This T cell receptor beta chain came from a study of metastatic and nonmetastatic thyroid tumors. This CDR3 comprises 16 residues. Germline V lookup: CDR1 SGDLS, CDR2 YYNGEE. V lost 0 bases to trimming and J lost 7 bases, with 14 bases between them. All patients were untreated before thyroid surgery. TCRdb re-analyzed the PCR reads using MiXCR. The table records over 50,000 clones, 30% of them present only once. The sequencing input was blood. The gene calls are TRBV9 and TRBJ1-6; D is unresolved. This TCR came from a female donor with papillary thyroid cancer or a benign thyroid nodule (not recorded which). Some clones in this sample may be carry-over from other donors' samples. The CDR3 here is CASSVEAARSNSPLHF. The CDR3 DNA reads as TGTGCCAGCAGCGTAGAGGCGGCACGATCAAATTCACCCCTCCACTTT.